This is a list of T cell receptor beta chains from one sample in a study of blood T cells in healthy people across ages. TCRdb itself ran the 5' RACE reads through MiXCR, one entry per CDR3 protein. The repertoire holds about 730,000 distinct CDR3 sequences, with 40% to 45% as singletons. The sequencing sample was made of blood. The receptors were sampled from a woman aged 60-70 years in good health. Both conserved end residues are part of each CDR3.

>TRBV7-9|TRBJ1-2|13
CASSLGPLGGYTF
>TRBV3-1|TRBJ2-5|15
CASSRLAGTQETQYF
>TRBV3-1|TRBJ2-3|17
CASSAGGARLSTDTQYF
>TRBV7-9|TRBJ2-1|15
CASSLGGRYYDEQFF
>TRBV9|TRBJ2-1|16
CASSEGPEGSYNEQFF
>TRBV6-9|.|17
CASSYTRQDIGEYEQYF
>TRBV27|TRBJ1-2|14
CASSFQGTNYGYTF
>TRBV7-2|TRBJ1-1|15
CASSVQGAAASEAFF
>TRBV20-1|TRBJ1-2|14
CSARAHQTDRGYTF
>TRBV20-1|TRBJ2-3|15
CSARIRGQLTDTQYF
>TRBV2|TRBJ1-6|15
CASSALRPGNSPLHF
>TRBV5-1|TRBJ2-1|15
CASSGGQPTYNEQFF
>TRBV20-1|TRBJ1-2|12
CSARGRPYGYTF
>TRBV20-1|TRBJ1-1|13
CSARDIPNTEAFF
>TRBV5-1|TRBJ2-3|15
CASSAGRASGDTQYF
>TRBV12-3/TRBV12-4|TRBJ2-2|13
CASSRGGSGELFF
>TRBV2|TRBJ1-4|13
CASSSGTNEKLFF
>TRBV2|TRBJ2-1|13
CASGGTSFYEQFF
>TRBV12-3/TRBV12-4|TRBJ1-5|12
CASALSNQPQHF
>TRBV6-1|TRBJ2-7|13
CASNLGQAGEQYF
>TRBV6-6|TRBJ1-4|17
CASSPRTIGGANEKLFF
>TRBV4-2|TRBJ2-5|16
CASYPLASGRVREQYF
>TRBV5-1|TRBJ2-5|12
CASKLNQETQYF
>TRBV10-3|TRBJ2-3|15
CATHPTGASTDTQYF
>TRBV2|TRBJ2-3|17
CASNRLAGTLSTDTQYF
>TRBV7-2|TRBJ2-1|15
CASSLVGGAHNEQFF
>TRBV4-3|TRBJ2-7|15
CASSHLTGSSYEQYF
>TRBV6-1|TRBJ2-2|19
CASSGESRLAGPYTGELFF
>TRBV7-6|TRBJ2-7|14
CTSSLDTGGYEQYF
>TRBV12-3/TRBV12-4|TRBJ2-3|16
CASSSGQQSSTDTQYF
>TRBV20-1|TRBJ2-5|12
CSASTPQETQYF
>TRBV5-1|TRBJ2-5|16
CASSWRQGSAQETQYF
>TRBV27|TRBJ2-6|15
CASSLMQAGANVLTF
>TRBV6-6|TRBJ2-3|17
CASATPLAGGPTDTQYF
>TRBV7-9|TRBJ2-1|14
CASSLGTGEGERFF
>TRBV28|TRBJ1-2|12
CASSFGWNGYTF
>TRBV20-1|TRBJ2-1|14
CSARGEVRFYEQFF
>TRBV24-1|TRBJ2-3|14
CATSQGLGPDTQYF
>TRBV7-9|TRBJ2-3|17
CASSLGAAGNIPDTQYF
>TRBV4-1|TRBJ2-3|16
CASSPKGRESPDTQYF
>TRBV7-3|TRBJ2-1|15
CASSSLGQGANEQFF
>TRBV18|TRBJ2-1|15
CASSPRQTGGREQFF
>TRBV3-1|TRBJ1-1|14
CASSQAGMNTEAFF
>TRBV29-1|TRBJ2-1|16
CSVAGDKREGRNEQFF
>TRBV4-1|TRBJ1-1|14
CASSRSPLDTEAFF
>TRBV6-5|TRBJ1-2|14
CASSDDPSGVGYTF
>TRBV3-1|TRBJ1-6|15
CASSYRDRGASPLHF
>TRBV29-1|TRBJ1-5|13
CSVELTENQPQHF
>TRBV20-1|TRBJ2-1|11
CSAPSVHEQLF
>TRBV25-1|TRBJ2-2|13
CASSRATPGELFF
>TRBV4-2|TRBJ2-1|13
CASSQEGHNEQFF
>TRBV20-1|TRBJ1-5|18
CSARAPGTGLGGNQPQHF
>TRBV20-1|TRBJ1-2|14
CSARDRELMDGYTF